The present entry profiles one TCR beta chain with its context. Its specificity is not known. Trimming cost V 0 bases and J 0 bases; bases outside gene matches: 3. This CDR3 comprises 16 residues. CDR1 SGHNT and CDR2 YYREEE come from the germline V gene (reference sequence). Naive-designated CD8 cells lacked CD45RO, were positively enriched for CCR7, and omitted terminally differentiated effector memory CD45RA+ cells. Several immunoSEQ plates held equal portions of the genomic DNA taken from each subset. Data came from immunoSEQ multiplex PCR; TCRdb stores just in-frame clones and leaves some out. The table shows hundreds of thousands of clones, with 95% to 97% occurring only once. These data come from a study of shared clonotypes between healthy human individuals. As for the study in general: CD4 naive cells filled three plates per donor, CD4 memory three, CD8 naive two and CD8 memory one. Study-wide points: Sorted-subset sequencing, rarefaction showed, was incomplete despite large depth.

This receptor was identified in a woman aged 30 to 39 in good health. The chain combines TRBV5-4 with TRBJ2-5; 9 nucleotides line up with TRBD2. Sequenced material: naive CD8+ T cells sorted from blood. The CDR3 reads CASSLGPSGDQETQYF. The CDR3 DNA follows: TGTGCCAGCAGCTTGGGGCCTAGCGGGGACCAAGAGACCCAGTACTTC.